The clone carrying this T cell receptor (beta chain) occurred many times. This sample is part of a study of prognosis after radiotherapy for stage I lung cancer. The CDR3 covers 11 residues. The germline gives CDR1 SQVTM, CDR2 ANQGSEA. V shed 8 bases and J shed 6 bases, with 14 bases lying between them. The authors amplified TCR beta CDR3 from genomic DNA using two-round multiplex PCR. Primers (each specific to one TRBV or TRBJ gene) were used in first-round PCR. TCRdb recomputed calls from the multiplex PCR reads with MiXCR, one row per CDR3 protein. The repertoire holds more than 15,000 distinct CDR3 sequences, with over 15% as singletons.

The V call is TRBV29-1, the J call TRBJ2-7, with D tentatively TRBD2 (5 bases). The receptor's source is a donor over 45 with non-small cell lung cancer. This sample comprised PBMCs, obtained before or after stereotactic body radiation therapy (not recorded which). CDR3 region: CSPGRGLEQYF. In nucleotides, the CDR3 is TGCAGCCCGGGAAGAGGGCTCGAGCAGTACTTC.